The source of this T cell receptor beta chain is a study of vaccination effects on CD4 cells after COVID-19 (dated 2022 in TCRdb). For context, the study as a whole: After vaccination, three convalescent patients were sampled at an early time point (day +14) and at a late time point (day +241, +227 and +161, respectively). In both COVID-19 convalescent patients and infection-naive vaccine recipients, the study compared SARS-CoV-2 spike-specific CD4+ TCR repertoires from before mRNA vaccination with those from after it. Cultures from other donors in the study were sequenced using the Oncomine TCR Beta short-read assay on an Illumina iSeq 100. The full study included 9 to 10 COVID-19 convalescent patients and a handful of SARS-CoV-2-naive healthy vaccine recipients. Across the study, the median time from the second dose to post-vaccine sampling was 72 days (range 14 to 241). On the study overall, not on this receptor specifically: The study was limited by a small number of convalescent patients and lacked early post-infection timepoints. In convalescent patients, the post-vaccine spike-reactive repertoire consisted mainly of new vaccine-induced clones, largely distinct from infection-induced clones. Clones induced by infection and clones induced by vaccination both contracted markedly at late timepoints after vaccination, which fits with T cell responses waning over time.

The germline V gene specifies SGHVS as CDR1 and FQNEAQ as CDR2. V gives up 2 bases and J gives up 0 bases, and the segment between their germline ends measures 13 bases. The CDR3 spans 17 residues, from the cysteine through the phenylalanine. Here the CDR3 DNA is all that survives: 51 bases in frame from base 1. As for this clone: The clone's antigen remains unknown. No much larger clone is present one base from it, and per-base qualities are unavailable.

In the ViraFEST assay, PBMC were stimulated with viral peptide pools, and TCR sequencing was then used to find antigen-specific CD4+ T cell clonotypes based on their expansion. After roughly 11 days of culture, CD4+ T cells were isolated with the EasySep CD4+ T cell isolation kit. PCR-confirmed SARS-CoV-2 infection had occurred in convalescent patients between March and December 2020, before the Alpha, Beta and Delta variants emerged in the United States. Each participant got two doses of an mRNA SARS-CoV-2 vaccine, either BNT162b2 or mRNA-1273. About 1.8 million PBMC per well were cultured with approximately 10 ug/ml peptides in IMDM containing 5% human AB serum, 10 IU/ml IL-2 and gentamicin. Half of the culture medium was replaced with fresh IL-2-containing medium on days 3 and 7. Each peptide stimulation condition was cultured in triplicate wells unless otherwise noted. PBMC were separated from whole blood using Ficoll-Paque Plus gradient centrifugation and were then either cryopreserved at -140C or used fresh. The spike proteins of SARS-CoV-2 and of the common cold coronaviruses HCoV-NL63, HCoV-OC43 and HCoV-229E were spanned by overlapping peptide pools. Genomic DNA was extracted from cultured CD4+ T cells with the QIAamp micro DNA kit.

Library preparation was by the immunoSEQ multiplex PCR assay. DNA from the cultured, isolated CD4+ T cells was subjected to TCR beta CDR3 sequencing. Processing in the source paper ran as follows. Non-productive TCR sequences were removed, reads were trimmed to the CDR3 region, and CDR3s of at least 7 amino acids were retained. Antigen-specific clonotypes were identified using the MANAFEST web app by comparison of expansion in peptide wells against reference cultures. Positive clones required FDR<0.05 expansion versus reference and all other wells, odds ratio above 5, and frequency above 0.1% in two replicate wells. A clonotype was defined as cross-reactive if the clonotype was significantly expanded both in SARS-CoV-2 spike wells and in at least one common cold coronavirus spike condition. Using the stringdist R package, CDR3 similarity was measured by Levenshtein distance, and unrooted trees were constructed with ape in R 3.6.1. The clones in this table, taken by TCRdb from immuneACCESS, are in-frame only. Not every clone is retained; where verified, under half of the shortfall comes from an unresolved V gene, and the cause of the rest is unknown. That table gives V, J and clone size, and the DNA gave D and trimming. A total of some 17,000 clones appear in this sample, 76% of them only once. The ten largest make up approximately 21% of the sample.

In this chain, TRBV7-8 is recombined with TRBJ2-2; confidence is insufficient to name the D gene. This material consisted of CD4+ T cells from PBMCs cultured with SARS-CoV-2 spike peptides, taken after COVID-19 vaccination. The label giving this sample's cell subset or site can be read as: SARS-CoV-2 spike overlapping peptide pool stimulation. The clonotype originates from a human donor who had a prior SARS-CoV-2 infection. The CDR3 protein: CASSLLVVQTNTGELFF. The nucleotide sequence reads TGTGCCAGCAGCTTATTGGTAGTCCAAACGAACACCGGGGAGCTGTTTTTT.